In its sample, the clone carrying this T cell receptor (beta chain) was seen once. CDR1 is SGDLS, CDR2 YYNGEE, per germline. V was clipped by 1 base and J by 2 bases, with 7 bases between them. This CDR3 is 14 amino acids long. The data were obtained in a study of blood T cell repertoires in COVID-19. Study information: The origin of the acute and convalescent COVID-19 samples was the United States, Italy and Spain. Nucleic acid was either cDNA or gDNA, and it came from T cells, B-cell-depleted T cells, or PBMCs.

In the original processing: Estimation of nucleated cell counts relied on the amplification of reference gene primers. Sequenced by immunoSEQ multiplex PCR; TCRdb stores in-frame clones only, minus some. From that table come the V and J calls and clone size; the DNA was used to work out D and trimming. The repertoire holds about 19,000 clones, with 80% to 90% as singletons. The sample was peripheral blood. The sequence derives from a human donor in a cohort sampled during active COVID-19. The chain employs TRBV9 and TRBJ1-5, with unresolved D. The CDR3 nucleotides are TGTGCCAGCAGCGTATCCGGGGGCAATCAGCCCCAGCATTTT. Amino acid sequence: CASSVSGGNQPQHF.